The 23 T cell receptor beta chains below all came from one sample that was sequenced in a study of OX40 agonist ivuxolimab in advanced cancers. The repertoire was sequenced with immunoSEQ multiplex PCR; TCRdb's copy has only in-frame clones and lacks some. The sample consists of 15,000 to 20,000 clones, 84% of them appearing once. The specimen comprised CD4+ or CD8+ T cells sorted from blood, sampled in a trial of the OX40 agonist ivuxolimab. These receptors all come from an adult with an advanced solid tumor such as melanoma, head and neck, liver or kidney cancer.

V usage is TRBV4-1 and J usage is TRBJ2-7; D is tentatively TRBD1 or TRBD2 (7 bases each). V was cut by 2 bases and J by 1 base, with 21 bases left in between. The CDR3 is 18 residues long. Germline V gene lookup returns CDR1 MGHRA and CDR2 YSYEKL. The CDR3 DNA sequence: TGCGCCAGCAGCCAAAACGCGGGGGCAGGGGGATCATCCTACGAGCAGTACTTC. Its protein is CASSQNAGAGGSSYEQYF.

The rearrangement uses TRBV4-1 and TRBJ2-1; D is ambiguous. The CDR3 contains 14 residues. Germline V gene lookup returns CDR1 MGHRA and CDR2 YSYEKL. V lost 3 bases and J lost 6, with 12 bases in between. The CDR3 loop is CASSHPDRPNEQFF. The DNA of the CDR3 is TGCGCCAGCAGCCACCCCGACCGACCCAATGAGCAGTTCTTC.

The gene calls are TRBV7-8 and TRBJ2-7; D is tentatively TRBD1 or TRBD2 (6 bases each). Per germline, CDR1 SGHVS and CDR2 FQNEAQ. The CDR3 is 14 amino acids. Trimming stripped 5 bases from V and 5 bases from J, with 16 bases between. CDR3 sequence: CASSPAGGSHEQYF. DNA of the CDR3: TGTGCCAGCAGCCCAGCCGGGGGCAGCCACGAGCAGTACTTC. Drawing the rest from reference TRBV7-8 and TRBJ2-7, the complete variable domain is GAGVSQSPRYKVAKRGQDVALRCDPISGHVSLFWYQQALGQGPEFLTYFQNEAQLDKSGLPSDRFFAERPEGSVSTLKIQRTQQEDSAVYLCASSPAGGSHEQYFGPGTRLTVT.

The rearrangement joins TRBV18 to TRBJ2-2; 8 nucleotides align to TRBD1. The J segment lost 4 bases and the V segment lost 4 bases, leaving 5 bases of the junction unmatched. Per germline, CDR1 KGHSH and CDR2 LQKENI. CDR3 size: 15 residues. CDR3 protein: CASSHPGQVTGELFF. CDR3 nucleotide sequence: TGTGCCAGCTCACACCCGGGACAGGTCACCGGGGAGCTGTTTTTT.

The chain joins TRBV19 to TRBJ1-1; possibly TRBD1 for D (5 bases). The CDR3 spans 17 residues. V gave up 0 bases and J gave up 0 bases, with 14 bases separating them. Germline V gene sequence: CDR1 LNHDA, CDR2 SQIVND (reference sequence). The CDR3 bases are TGTGCCAGTAGTATAGAAGGCGGAACAGGAATGAACACTGAAGCTTTCTTT. Protein sequence: CASSIEGGTGMNTEAFF.

The chain recombines TRBV7-9 with TRBJ2-5, with 7 bases that match TRBD1. The ends lost 1 base at V and 4 bases at J; junction bases unmatched: 6. The CDR3 spans 15 residues. Germline V gives CDR1 SEHNR, CDR2 FQNEAQ (reference sequence). The CDR3 loop is CASSLDRGLGETQYF. The CDR3 DNA sequence: TGTGCCAGCAGCTTAGATAGGGGGCTCGGAGAGACCCAGTACTTC.

This clone rates as medium-sized (0.01 to 0.1%). The chain combines TRBV5-1 with TRBJ2-1, with D perhaps TRBD1 (6 bases). The CDR3 has 13 amino acids. CDR1 is SGHRS and CDR2 is YFSETQ in the germline V gene. V lost 3 bases, J lost 12 bases, and 16 bases lay in between. The CDR3 reads CASSSDTGQRQFF. The CDR3 DNA sequence: TGCGCCAGCAGCTCAGATACCGGACAGCGGCAGTTCTTC.

CDR3 region: CASSQDGTIDEQFF. For the CDR3, the DNA is TGTGCCAGCAGCCAGGACGGGACAATCGATGAGCAGTTCTTC. The chain joins TRBV7-6 to TRBJ2-1; possibly TRBD1 for D (6 bases). Germline loops: CDR1 SGHVS, CDR2 FNYEAQ. This CDR3 comprises 14 residues. The V end was cut by 5 bases, the J end by 8 bases, with 16 bases between. The whole variable domain, remainder taken from reference TRBV7-6 and TRBJ2-1, is GAGVSQSPRYKVTKRGQDVALRCDPISGHVSLYWYRQALGQGPEFLTYFNYEAQQDKSGLPNDRFSAERPEGSISTLTIQRTEQRDSAMYRCASSQDGTIDEQFFGPGTRLTVL.

The V and J genes are TRBV5-1 and TRBJ2-1; no firm D call. The germline V gene encodes CDR1 SGHRS and CDR2 YFSETQ. Trimming cost V 0 bases and J 2 bases, with 9 bases left between them. The CDR3 is made up of 15 amino acids. The DNA for the CDR3 is TGCGCCAGCAGCTTGGCCGGCAGCCCCTACAATGAGCAGTTCTTC. Protein sequence: CASSLAGSPYNEQFF.

The genes are TRBV11-2 and TRBJ2-2; possibly TRBD1 for D (5 bases). The V gene's germline CDR1 is SGHAT and CDR2 FQNNGV. The CDR3 contains 18 residues. The V end was cut by 5 bases, the J end by 1 base, with 20 bases between. CDR3 region: CASSHNLQGRRNTGELFF. The CDR3 DNA follows: TGTGCCAGCAGCCACAACCTGCAGGGAAGGAGGAACACCGGGGAGCTGTTTTTT.

Ten or more counts support this clone. The rearrangement links TRBV7-9 to TRBJ1-6; a weak D match, TRBD1 (5 bases). V was cut by 5 bases and J by 10 bases, with 18 bases left in between. This CDR3 spans 15 amino acids. CDR1 SEHNR and CDR2 FQNEAQ come from the germline V gene (reference sequence). CDR3 protein: CASSLRDRRGSPLHF. CDR3 DNA sequence: TGTGCCAGCAGCCTCCGGGACCGGCGGGGGTCACCCCTCCACTTT.

Sample share makes this clone medium-sized (0.01 to 0.1%). The sample holds other DNA sequences that translate to the same CDR3. The CDR3 DNA sequence: TGTGCCAGCAGCTTACGGGGAACTGAAGCTTTCTTT. It specifies CASSLRGTEAFF. The J gene is TRBJ1-1, the V gene TRBV7-9; D is unresolved. The CDR3 length is 12 residues. Germline V gives CDR1 SEHNR, CDR2 FQNEAQ (reference sequence). Trimming removed 2 bases at V and 5 bases at J, with 6 bases between.

The rearrangement uses TRBV27 and TRBJ2-7, with D possibly matching TRBD2 (6 bases). The CDR3 sequence is 16 residues long. V shed 3 bases and J shed 5 bases, with 20 bases lying between them. The germline V gene encodes CDR1 MNHEY and CDR2 SMNVEV (reference sequence). The CDR3, as DNA: TGTGCCAGCAGTTTGTCCTATGGGGGGATCGCCCACGAGCAGTACTTC. Translating gives CASSLSYGGIAHEQYF.

The chain combines TRBV28 with TRBJ2-1; D possibly corresponds to TRBD2 (6 bases). The CDR3 runs 13 residues. V lost 6 bases and J lost 4, with 10 bases in between. Germline values: CDR1 MDHEN, CDR2 SYDVKM. The CDR3 spells CASRLAVYNEQFF. CDR3 sequence (DNA): TGTGCCAGCAGACTAGCTGTGTACAATGAGCAGTTCTTC.

This chain uses TRBV6-5 with TRBJ2-5; 9 positions agree with TRBD1. Losses at the gene ends were 6 bases for V and 5 bases for J; bases not matched to a gene: 7. From germline, CDR1 is MNHEY and CDR2 SVGAGI. The CDR3 runs 14 residues. Here the CDR3 reads CASSWTGVGETQYF. CDR3 coding DNA: TGTGCCAGCAGCTGGACAGGGGTCGGGGAGACCCAGTACTTC.

The CDR3 DNA sequence: TGCGCCAGCAGTGGTTCTAGCGGGAATTACAATGAGCAGTTCTTC. Residues: CASSGSSGNYNEQFF. This chain links TRBV10-2 with TRBJ2-1; TRBD2 agrees at 9 bases. Looked up from germline, CDR1 is WSHSY and CDR2 is SAAADI. The CDR3 is made up of 15 amino acids. With V trimmed by 4 bases and J by 4 bases, 5 bases remained unmatched.

V and J are TRBV5-4 and TRBJ1-1; 8 bases match TRBD1. Per germline, CDR1 SGHNT and CDR2 YYREEE (reference sequence). This CDR3 region has 14 residues. V was pared by 5 bases and J by 4 bases, with 7 bases of the junction left unmatched. CDR3 amino acids: CASRYTGGSTEAFF. The DNA for the CDR3 is TGTGCCAGCAGGTACACAGGGGGGAGCACTGAAGCTTTCTTT.

The CDR3: CASSLGLAGLNEQFF. The CDR3 DNA follows: TGTGCCAGCAGCTTAGGACTAGCGGGTTTAAATGAGCAGTTCTTC. The J gene is TRBJ2-1, the V gene TRBV5-6, with TRBD2 matching over 11 bases. Losses at the gene ends were 2 bases for V and 7 bases for J; bases not matched to a gene: 5. The length of the CDR3 is 15 residues. Germline V gene lookup returns CDR1 SGHDT and CDR2 YYEEEE.

The genes are TRBV19 and TRBJ2-1; 7 bases match TRBD1. Trimming at V came to 3 bases and at J to 4 bases, leaving 3 bases not matched to a gene. This CDR3 has 14 residues. In germline, CDR1 is LNHDA, CDR2 SQIVND (reference sequence). The CDR3 region is CASSIRDSYNEQFF. The CDR3 nucleotides are TGTGCCAGTAGTATCCGGGACAGTTACAATGAGCAGTTCTTC.

V gene TRBV2 combines with J gene TRBJ2-5, with a possible D match to TRBD1 (5 bases). From germline, CDR1 is SNHLY and CDR2 FYNNEI. The CDR3 contains 12 residues. V was trimmed by 4 bases and J by 3 bases, leaving 6 bases between them. In DNA, the CDR3 is TGTGCCAGCAGTGTCAGGGAAGAGACCCAGTACTTC. It yields the protein CASSVREETQYF. Complete variable domain (other parts from reference TRBV2 and TRBJ2-5): EPEVTQTPSHQVTQMGQEVILRCVPISNHLYFYWYRQILGQKVEFLVSFYNNEISEKSEIFDDQFSVERPDGSNFTLKIRSTKLEDSAMYFCASSVREETQYFGPGTRLLVL.

V and J are TRBV7-9 and TRBJ2-5; D may be TRBD2 (5 bases). The CDR3 loop spans 13 amino acids. CDR1 SEHNR and CDR2 FQNEAQ come from the germline V gene (reference sequence). V lost 4 bases, J lost 1 base, and 7 bases lay in between. This CDR3 is CASSSGLQETQYF. CDR3 coding DNA: TGTGCCAGCAGCTCCGGACTCCAAGAGACCCAGTACTTC.

The chain carries TRBV6-1 and TRBJ2-5; a possible D gene is TRBD2 (6 bases). The germline V and J ends were trimmed by 1 base and 4 bases, with 13 bases remaining between them. The germline V gene has CDR1 MNHNS and CDR2 SASEGT. The CDR3 totals 15 residues. CDR3 protein: CASSEGVWGLETQYF. The CDR3 bases are TGTGCCAGCAGTGAAGGGGTTTGGGGACTAGAGACCCAGTACTTC.

This clone appeared once. The rearrangement joins TRBV7-9 to TRBJ1-4, with D possibly being TRBD1 (6 bases). Germline V lookup: CDR1 SEHNR, CDR2 FQNEAQ (reference sequence). CDR3 size: 15 residues. V lost 4 bases, J lost 4 bases, and 13 bases lay in between. CDR3 loop: CASSSWTDSNEKLFF. For the CDR3, the DNA is TGTGCCAGCAGCTCGTGGACAGATAGTAATGAAAAACTGTTTTTT.